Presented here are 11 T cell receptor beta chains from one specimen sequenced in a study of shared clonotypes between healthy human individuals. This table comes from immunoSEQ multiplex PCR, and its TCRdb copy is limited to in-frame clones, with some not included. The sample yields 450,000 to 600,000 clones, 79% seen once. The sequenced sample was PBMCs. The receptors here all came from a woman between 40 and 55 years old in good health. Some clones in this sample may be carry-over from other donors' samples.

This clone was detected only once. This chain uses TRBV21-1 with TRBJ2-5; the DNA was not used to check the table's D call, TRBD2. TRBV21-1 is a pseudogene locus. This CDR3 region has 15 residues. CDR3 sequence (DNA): TGTGCCAGCACGCCTACTAGCGGGAGTCAAGAGACCCAGTACTTC. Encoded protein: CASTPTSGSQETQYF.

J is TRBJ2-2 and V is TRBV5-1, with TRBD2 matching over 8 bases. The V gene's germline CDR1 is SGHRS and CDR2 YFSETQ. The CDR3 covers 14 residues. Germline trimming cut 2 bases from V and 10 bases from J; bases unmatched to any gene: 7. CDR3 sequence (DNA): TGCGCCAGCAGCTTATCGGGGGGGCATGTGGAGCTGTTTTTT. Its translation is CASSLSGGHVELFF.

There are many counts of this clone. Written as DNA, the CDR3 is TGTGCCAGCAGCTTAGGGAGACTAGCTCTCCAAGAGACCCAGTACTTC. It encodes CASSLGRLALQETQYF. The rearrangement uses TRBV7-8 and TRBJ2-5; 7 bases fit TRBD2. CDR3 length equals 16 residues. With 1 base clipped from V and 1 base from J, the junction kept 6 bases outside the gene matches. Germline loops: CDR1 SGHVS, CDR2 FQNEAQ.

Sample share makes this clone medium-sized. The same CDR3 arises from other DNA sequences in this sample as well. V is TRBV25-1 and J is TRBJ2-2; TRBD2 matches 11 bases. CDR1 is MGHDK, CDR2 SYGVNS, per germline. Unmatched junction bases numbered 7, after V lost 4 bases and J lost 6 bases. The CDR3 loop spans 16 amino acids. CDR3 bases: TGTGCCAGCAGTGGTCGACTAGCGGGATATGCCGGGGAGCTGTTTTTT. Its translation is CASSGRLAGYAGELFF. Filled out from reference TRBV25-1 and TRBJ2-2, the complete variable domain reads EADIYQTPRYLVIGTGKKITLECSQTMGHDKMYWYQQDPGMELHLIHYSYGVNSTEKGDLSSESTVSRIRTEHFPLTLESARPSHTSQYLCASSGRLAGYAGELFFGEGSRLTVL.

DNA for the CDR3: TGTGCCAGCAGCTACACAGATACGCAGTATTTT. Its protein product is CASSYTDTQYF. The chain joins TRBV9 to TRBJ2-3; no reliable D call. CDR3 length equals 11 residues. V was trimmed by 4 bases and J by 2 bases, leaving 2 bases between them. Germline V CDR1 and CDR2: SGDLS, YYNGEE.

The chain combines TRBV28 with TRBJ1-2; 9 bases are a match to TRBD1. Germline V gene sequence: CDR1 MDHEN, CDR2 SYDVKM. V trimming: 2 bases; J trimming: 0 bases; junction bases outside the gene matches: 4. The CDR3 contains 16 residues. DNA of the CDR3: TGTGCCAGCAGTTTAAACAGGGGGCAGGCTAACTATGGCTACACCTTC. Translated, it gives CASSLNRGQANYGYTF.

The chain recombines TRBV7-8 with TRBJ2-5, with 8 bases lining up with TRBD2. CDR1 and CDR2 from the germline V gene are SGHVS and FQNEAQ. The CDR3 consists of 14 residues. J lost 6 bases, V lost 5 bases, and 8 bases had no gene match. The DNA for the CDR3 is TGTGCCAGCAGCCCGCTAGCGGGTGAAAAGACCCAGTACTTC. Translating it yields CASSPLAGEKTQYF.

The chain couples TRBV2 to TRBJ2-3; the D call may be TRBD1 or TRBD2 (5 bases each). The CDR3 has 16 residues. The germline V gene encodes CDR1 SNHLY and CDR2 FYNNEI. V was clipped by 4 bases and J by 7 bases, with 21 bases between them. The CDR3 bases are TGTGCCAGCAGTGTCCGAGAAGGGGTTTGGAGGAATACGCAGTATTTT. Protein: CASSVREGVWRNTQYF.

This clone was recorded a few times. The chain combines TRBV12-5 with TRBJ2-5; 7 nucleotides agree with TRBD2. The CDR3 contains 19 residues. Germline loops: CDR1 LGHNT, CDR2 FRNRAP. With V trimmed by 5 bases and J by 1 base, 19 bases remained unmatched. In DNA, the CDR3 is TGTGCTAGTGGTCCAGATACACGGAGCGGGGACGGAATCCAAGAGACCCAGTACTTC. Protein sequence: CASGPDTRSGDGIQETQYF.

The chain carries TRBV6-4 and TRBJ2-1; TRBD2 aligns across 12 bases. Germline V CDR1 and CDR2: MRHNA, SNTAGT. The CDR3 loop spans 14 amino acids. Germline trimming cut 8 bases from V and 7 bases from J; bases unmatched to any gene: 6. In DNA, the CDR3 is TGTGCCAGCTCCCTAGCGGGAGGGCCGAATGAGCAGTTCTTC. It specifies CASSLAGGPNEQFF.

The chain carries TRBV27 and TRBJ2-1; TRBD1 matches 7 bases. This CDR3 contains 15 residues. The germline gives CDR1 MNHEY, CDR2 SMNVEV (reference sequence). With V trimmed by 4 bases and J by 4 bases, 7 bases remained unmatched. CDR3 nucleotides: TGTGCCAGCAGTTATAGACAGGGTCTTTACAATGAGCAGTTCTTC. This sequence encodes CASSYRQGLYNEQFF.